This T cell receptor beta chain was profiled in a study of T cell responses to AZD1222 COVID-19 vaccine (dated by TCRdb to the early 2020s). With respect to the entire study: AZD1222 recipients whose second dose came at about 4 weeks and those whose second dose came at about 12 weeks were combined into one group, since spike-specific TCR depth and breadth did not differ between the two schedules. TCR sequencing covered 230 or so trial participants: some 210 given two doses of AZD1222 and about 26 given two doses of MenACWY control vaccine. Trial participants were enrolled by age into subgroups of 18-55, 56-69 and 70-plus years, and roughly 150, 30 and 60 TCR-sequenced participants, respectively, were included in these subgroups. Here is what the overall study found, with its caveats: Because no samples from the day 14 peak response were available, repertoires could be characterized only after the peak T cell response. In the small 56-69-year group, the increase in depth fell short of significance, most likely because of low power. Most participants were white British and females outnumbered males, and the authors suggested that clonal diversity may have been underestimated. CD4 TCRs associated with the vaccine covered the entire spike protein, and the dominant responses were in regions 160-218 and 743-854. Conclusions about previously exposed vaccinees are limited, since just 5 or 6 AZD1222 recipients were seropositive for SARS-CoV-2 at baseline. Spike-specific TCR breadth and depth rose significantly after two AZD1222 doses compared with day 0 and with MenACWY recipients. Epitopes outside the regions mutated in the B.1.351 and B.1.1.7 variants were reportedly recognized by nearly half of the unique spike-specific TCRs.

Measured from the cysteine to the phenylalanine, the CDR3 is 17 residues long. The entry retains the CDR3 DNA only, 51 bases that are in frame from base 1. The V and J ends are trimmed by 0 bases and 5 bases, leaving 16 bases between them. Per the germline V gene, KGHSH is the CDR1 and LQKENI is the CDR2. The CDR3 regions of human TCRbeta chains were subjected to immunosequencing. Concerning the study's data processing: Repertoire TCRs were checked for matches against a reference library of SARS-CoV-2-specific TCRs that had been generated using the MIRA antigen-specificity platform. Breadth meant the fraction of unique TCRs that were SARS-CoV-2-associated, whereas depth meant the fraction of total T cells that were SARS-CoV-2-associated. Using the MIRA data, every spike-specific TCR was mapped to the spike region that the TCR reacted to and assigned to either a CD4 or a CD8 class. Log10-transformed breadth and depth values were compared by one-way ANOVA with Sidak's multiple comparisons tests. Sourced from immuneACCESS, this table was stored by TCRdb with only in-frame sequences that have V and J called. A share of the clones is absent; for the studies checked, an unresolved V gene accounts for under half, and the remainder has no known explanation. The V and J calls and clone size are taken from that table; D and trimming were inferred from the DNA. Within this sample are about 81,000 clones, with 92% of them counted one time only. Clones ranked in the top ten supply 5% to 5.5% of the sample.

According to the study, the label for this sample's time point signals: baseline before first vaccination. Vaccinee samples came from UK trials COV001 and COV002, including a single-blind randomized controlled phase 2/3 trial of AZD1222 (ChAdOx1 nCoV-19) in healthy adults. For TCRbeta chain sequencing, PBMC samples were collected from trial participants at day 0 and at day 28 after the second dose. A word on this clone: This receptor's antigen is unknown. It has no much larger one-base neighbor in the sample; base qualities were not kept.

The chain couples TRBV18 to TRBJ2-2; the D gene is possibly TRBD1, with 5 bases matching. Source: peripheral blood, taken on day 0 of AZD1222 vaccination. The source of this sequence is an adult in good health. The nucleotide sequence reads TGTGCCAGCTCACCACCGAATCAGCAGGGAAGGACCGGGGAGCTGTTTTTT. It codes for CASSPPNQQGRTGELFF. Supplemented by the reference TRBV18 and TRBJ2-2 proteins around the CDR3, the complete variable domain is NAGVMQNPRHLVRRRGQEARLRCSPMKGHSHVYWYRQLPEEGLKFMVYLQKENIIDESGMPKERFSAEFPKEGPSILRIQQVVRGDSAAYFCASSPPNQQGRTGELFFGEGSRLTVL.